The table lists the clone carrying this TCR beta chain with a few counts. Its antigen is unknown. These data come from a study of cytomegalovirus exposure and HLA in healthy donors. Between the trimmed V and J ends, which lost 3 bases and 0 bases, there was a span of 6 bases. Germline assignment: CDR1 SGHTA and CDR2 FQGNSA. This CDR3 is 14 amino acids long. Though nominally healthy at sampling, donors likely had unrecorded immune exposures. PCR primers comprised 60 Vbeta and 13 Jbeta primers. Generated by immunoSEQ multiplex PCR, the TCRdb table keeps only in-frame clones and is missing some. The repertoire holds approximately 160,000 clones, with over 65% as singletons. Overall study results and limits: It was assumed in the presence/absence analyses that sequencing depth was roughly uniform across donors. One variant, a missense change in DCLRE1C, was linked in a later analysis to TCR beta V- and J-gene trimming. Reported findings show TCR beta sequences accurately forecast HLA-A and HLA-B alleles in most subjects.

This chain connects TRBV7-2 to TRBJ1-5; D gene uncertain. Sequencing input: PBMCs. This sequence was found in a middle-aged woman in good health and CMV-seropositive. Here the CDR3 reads CASSFTDSNQPQHF. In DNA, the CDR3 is TGTGCCAGCAGCTTCACAGATAGCAATCAGCCCCAGCATTTT.